This T cell receptor (beta chain) was captured in a study of blood T cell repertoires in COVID-19. The Seattle site enrolled patients during active infection and followed them longitudinally. V lost 10 bases, J lost 1 base, and 12 bases stayed unmatched. CDR3 size: 15 residues. Germline V gene sequence: CDR1 LNHDA, CDR2 SQIVND (reference sequence). This clone showed up just a few times. Authors' processing steps: The assay estimated nucleated cells by amplifying reference gene primers. TCRdb's copy holds only in-frame clones and misses some; the assay was immunoSEQ multiplex PCR. Clone size and V and J calls were adopted from that table, with D and trimming inferred from the DNA. The sample yields roughly 38,000 clones, 74% seen once.

The chain uses TRBV19 and TRBJ2-5, with TRBD2 matching 7 bases. Material for sequencing was peripheral blood. The receptor was derived from a man between 65 and 85 years old with COVID-19, enrolled during active disease. CDR3 DNA: TGTGCCACCACAATTGGGGGAGGGGCCCAAGAGACCCAGTACTTC. Protein product: CATTIGGGAQETQYF. The whole variable domain, filled in from reference TRBV19 and TRBJ2-5, reads DGGITQSPKYLFRKEGQNVTLSCEQNLNHDAMYWYRQDPGQGLRLIYYSQIVNDFQKGDIAEGYSVSREKKESFPLTVTSAQKNPTAFYLCATTIGGGAQETQYFGPGTRLLVL.